The clone carrying this T cell receptor beta chain was observed at least ten times. Its cognate antigen is unknown. This sample was taken from a study of T cell repertoires in cytomegalovirus infection. Study observations and caveats: Clonotype analysis showed dominance of the ex vivo response by HLA-C-restricted CMV-specific TCR beta clonotypes. Identification of carriers of CMV plus the relevant HLA was achieved through cumulative public TCR beta family frequency.

From the reads, TCRdb called clonotypes with MiXCR, one entry per CDR3 protein. The sample has fewer than 350,000 distinct CDR3 sequences, about 29% seen once. This sequence originates from a human donor in good health (CMV status not recorded). Some clones in this sample may be carry-over from other donors' samples. The starting material was cultured PBMCs, obtained from culture after CMV antigen stimulation.

The CDR3 DNA is TGTGCCAGTAGCCAGATACCGAACACTGAAGCTTTCTTT. It is translated as CASSQIPNTEAFF. The chain couples TRBV19 to TRBJ1-1; D is unresolved. V was trimmed by 6 bases and J by 1 base, leaving 9 bases between them. This CDR3 is 13 amino acids long. Germline V lookup: CDR1 LNHDA, CDR2 SQIVND (reference sequence). Looking up the rest from reference TRBV19 and TRBJ1-1 gives the full variable domain: DGGITQSPKYLFRKEGQNVTLSCEQNLNHDAMYWYRQDPGQGLRLIYYSQIVNDFQKGDIAEGYSVSREKKESFPLTVTSAQKNPTAFYLCASSQIPNTEAFFGQGTRLTVV.